This TCR beta chain originates from a study of blood T cells in healthy people across ages. Study results and caveats: Per-million-T-cell TCR beta diversity fell roughly linearly with age. When set beside aged donors, long-lived donors presented more naive CD4+ cells and higher diversity.

Combining a sample-barcoded 5' primer with a J-beta primer mix, a second PCR ran for about 6 to 12 cycles. TCRdb redid the calling of the 5' RACE reads with MiXCR, one entry per CDR3 protein. The sample contains about 680,000 distinct CDR3 sequences, around 48% of which appear only once. Concerning this clonotype itself: Its antigen is currently unknown.

J lost 8 bases, V lost 3 bases, and 7 bases had no gene match. Germline values: CDR1 DFQATT, CDR2 SNEGSKA (reference sequence). The CDR3 runs 14 residues. The people who gave samples were healthy Caucasians from Russia, aged roughly 6 to 100. The clonotype originates from a woman aged 60-75 years in good health. Source material: blood. V usage is TRBV20-1 and J usage is TRBJ2-1, with 10 bases fitting TRBD2. The chain's CDR3 is CSASSLAGVYEQFF. The CDR3 DNA reads TGCAGTGCTAGCTCGCTAGCGGGAGTTTATGAGCAGTTCTTC.